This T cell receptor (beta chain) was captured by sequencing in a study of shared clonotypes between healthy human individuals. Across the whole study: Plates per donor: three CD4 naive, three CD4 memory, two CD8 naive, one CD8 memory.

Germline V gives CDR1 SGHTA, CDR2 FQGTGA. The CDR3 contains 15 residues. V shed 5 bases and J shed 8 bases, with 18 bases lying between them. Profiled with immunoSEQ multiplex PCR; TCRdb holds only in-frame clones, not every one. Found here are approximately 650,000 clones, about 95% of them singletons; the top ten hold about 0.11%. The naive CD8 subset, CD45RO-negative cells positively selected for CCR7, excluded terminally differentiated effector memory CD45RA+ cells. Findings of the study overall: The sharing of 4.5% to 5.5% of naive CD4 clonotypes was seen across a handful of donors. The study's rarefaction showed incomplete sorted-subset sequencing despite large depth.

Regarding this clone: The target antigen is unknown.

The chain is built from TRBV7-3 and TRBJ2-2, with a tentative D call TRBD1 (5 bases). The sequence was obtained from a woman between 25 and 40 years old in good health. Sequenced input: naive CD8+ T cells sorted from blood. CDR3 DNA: TGTGCCAGCAGCCAACTGCCTTGGGGCGCGGGGGAGCTGTTTTTT. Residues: CASSQLPWGAGELFF. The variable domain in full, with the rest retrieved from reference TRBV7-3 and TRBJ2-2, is GAGVSQTPSNKVTEKGKYVELRCDPISGHTALYWYRQSLGQGPEFLIYFQGTGAADDSGLPNDRFFAVRPEGSVSTLKIQRTERGDSAVYLCASSQLPWGAGELFFGEGSRLTVL.